The 8 T cell receptor beta chains below were found in one sample sequenced in a study of cytotoxic CD8 clonotypes in ibrutinib-treated CLL. Only in-frame clones appear in the TCRdb table, and some are missing; sequencing was by immunoSEQ multiplex PCR. Of about 160,000 clones in the sample, less than 85% were seen once. The sample here was PBMCs, taken after 24 months of ibrutinib treatment. These receptors all stem from a human donor with chronic lymphocytic leukemia.

The CDR3 coding sequence is TGTGCCAGCAGTTTTGCGACTAGCGGGGGGTACAATGAGCAGTTCTTC. Its translation: CASSFATSGGYNEQFF. J is TRBJ2-1 and V is TRBV28; 13 bases align to TRBD2. The germline CDR1 and CDR2 sequences are MDHEN and SYDVKM. V lost 3 bases to trimming and J lost 4 bases; unmatched junction nucleotides: 3. The CDR3 covers 16 residues. Using reference TRBV28 and TRBJ2-1 for the parts outside the CDR3, the full variable domain is DVKVTQSSRYLVKRTGEKVFLECVQDMDHENMFWYRQDPGLGLRLIYFSYDVKMKEKGDIPEGYSVSREKKERFSLILESASTNQTSMYLCASSFATSGGYNEQFFGPGTRLTVL.

The chain recombines TRBV6-1 with TRBJ1-1; D is possibly TRBD1 (6 bases). Trimming left V 5 bases short and J 5 bases short, with 18 bases between. The V gene's germline CDR1 is MNHNS and CDR2 SASEGT. The CDR3 is 15 residues long. CDR3 bases: TGTGCCAGCAGTCGGGCGATGGGGGGCCAGACTGAAGCTTTCTTT. Translation: CASSRAMGGQTEAFF.

V and J are TRBV6-1 and TRBJ2-7; 10 positions agree with TRBD2. Germline V gene lookup returns CDR1 MNHNS and CDR2 SASEGT. Trimming at V came to 6 bases and at J to 5 bases, leaving 1 base not matched to a gene. The CDR3 runs to 12 residues. The CDR3 sequence: CASSGTSDEQYF. In DNA form, the CDR3 reads TGTGCCAGCAGCGGGACTAGCGACGAGCAGTACTTC.

This clone was seen only a few times. The chain uses TRBV10-3 and TRBJ1-1; perhaps TRBD1 as D (6 bases). V was pared by 6 bases and J by 1 base, with 12 bases between. Per the germline V gene, CDR1 is ENHRY and CDR2 is SYGVKD. The CDR3 extends over 14 amino acids. In nucleotides, the CDR3 is TGTGCCATCAGCTTAACAGGGCAGAACACTGAAGCTTTCTTT. It specifies CAISLTGQNTEAFF.

This clone was detected ten times or more. The genes are TRBV13 and TRBJ1-4; no definite D call. The V gene lost 5 bases and the J gene lost 6 bases, with 19 bases spanning the gap. This CDR3 spans 16 amino acids. Germline lookup yields CDR1 PRHDT and CDR2 FYEKMQ (reference sequence). The CDR3 protein is CASSPGEGPGHEKLFF. As DNA, the CDR3 is TGTGCCAGCAGCCCGGGTGAGGGCCCCGGGCATGAAAAACTGTTTTTT.

The gene calls are TRBV19 and TRBJ1-1; possibly TRBD1 for D (5 bases). CDR1 and CDR2 (germline): LNHDA, SQIVND (reference sequence). V was clipped by 11 bases and J by 0 bases, with 13 bases between them. The CDR3 loop spans 13 amino acids. The CDR3 reads CAAGQTMNTEAFF. CDR3 in DNA: TGTGCCGCGGGGCAGACCATGAACACTGAAGCTTTCTTT.

The chain employs TRBV7-9 and TRBJ2-5; no firm D call. This CDR3 has 12 amino acids. From germline, CDR1 is SEHNR and CDR2 FQNEAQ (reference sequence). V gave up 8 bases and J gave up 0 bases, with 7 bases separating them. The CDR3 bases are TGTGCCAGCGGGCTGCACCAAGAGACCCAGTACTTC. Protein product: CASGLHQETQYF.

The V call is TRBV6-5, the J call TRBJ1-1; D unresolved. Germline V CDR1 and CDR2: MNHEY, SVGAGI. Trimming left V 2 bases short and J 4 bases short, with 17 bases between. The CDR3 has 16 residues. The chain's CDR3 is CASSYVSGPRGTEAFF. The DNA for the CDR3 is TGTGCCAGCAGTTACGTTTCCGGGCCGCGCGGCACTGAAGCTTTCTTT.